This T cell receptor (beta chain) was identified in a study of blood T cell repertoires in COVID-19. About the study: T cells, B-cell-depleted T cells, or PBMCs provided the cDNA or gDNA that served as material.

CDR3 length: 12 amino acids. The V gene lost 5 bases and the J gene lost 8 bases, with 10 bases spanning the gap. Germline V lookup: CDR1 LNHDA, CDR2 SQIVND (reference sequence). The protocol was immunoSEQ multiplex PCR, while the TCRdb copy is restricted to in-frame clones and leaves out a portion. The data show 85,000 to 100,000 clones, roughly 88% seen once. Input material: peripheral blood. The receptor was isolated from a man aged 45 to 65 with COVID-19, enrolled during active disease. The V and J genes are TRBV19 and TRBJ1-5; no definite D call. The CDR3 sequence is CASSRSIEPQHF. As DNA, the CDR3 is TGTGCCAGTAGTCGGTCTATCGAGCCCCAGCATTTT.